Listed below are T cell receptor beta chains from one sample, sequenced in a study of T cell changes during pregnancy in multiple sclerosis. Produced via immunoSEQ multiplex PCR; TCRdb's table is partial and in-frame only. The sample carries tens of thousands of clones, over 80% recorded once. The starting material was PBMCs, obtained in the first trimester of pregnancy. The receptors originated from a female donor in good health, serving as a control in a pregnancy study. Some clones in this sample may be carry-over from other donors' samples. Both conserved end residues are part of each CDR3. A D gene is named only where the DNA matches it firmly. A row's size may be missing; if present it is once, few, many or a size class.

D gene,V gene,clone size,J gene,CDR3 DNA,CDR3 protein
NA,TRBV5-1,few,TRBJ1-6,TGCGCCAGCAGCTTGGAACCCCCCTACTCACCCCTCCACTTT,CASSLEPPYSPLHF
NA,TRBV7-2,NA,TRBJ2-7,TGTGCCAGCAGCTTAAGGACTGGAGAGTTACGAGTGCAGTACTTC,CASSLRTGELRVQYF
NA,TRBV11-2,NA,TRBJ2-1,TGTGCCAGCAGCTTATCCAGAAATGAGCAGTTCTTC,CASSLSRNEQFF
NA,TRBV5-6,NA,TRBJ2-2,TGTGCCAGCAGCCAAAAAATACTCACCGGGGAGCTGTTTTTT,CASSQKILTGELFF
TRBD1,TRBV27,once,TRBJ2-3,TGTGCCAGCAGACAACCGGGACAGGGGGCCGGAGATACGCAGTATTTT,CASRQPGQGAGDTQYF
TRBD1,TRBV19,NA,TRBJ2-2,TGTGCCAGTAGGTCGACAGGGGTAGCCGGGGAGCTGTTTTTT,CASRSTGVAGELFF
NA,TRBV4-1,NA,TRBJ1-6,TGCGCCAGCAGCCAAGAGTCCGGCTATAATTCACCCCTCCACTTT,CASSQESGYNSPLHF
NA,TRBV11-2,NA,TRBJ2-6,TGTGCCAGCAGCTTAGGGCGAGGTGGGTCCTCTGGGGCCAACGTCCTGACTTTC,CASSLGRGGSSGANVLTF
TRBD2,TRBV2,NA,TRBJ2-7,TGTGCCAGCGCCGGGACTAGCGGGAGCCACGAGCAGTACTTC,CASAGTSGSHEQYF
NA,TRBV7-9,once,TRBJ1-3,TGTGCCAGCAGGTTGGGGGGGTCTGGAAACACCATATATTTT,CASRLGGSGNTIYF
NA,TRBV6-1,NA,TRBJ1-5,TGTGCCAGCAGCCATGAGGGCAATCAGCCCCAGCATTTT,CASSHEGNQPQHF
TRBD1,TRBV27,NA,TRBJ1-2,TGTGCCAGCAGTACAGTGAGGACAGGGGGCGGTATTGGCTACACCTTC,CASSTVRTGGGIGYTF
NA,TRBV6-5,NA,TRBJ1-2,TGTGCCAGCAGTTACTCAGGGGATGGCTACACCTTC,CASSYSGDGYTF
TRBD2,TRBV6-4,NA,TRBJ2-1,TGTGCCAGCAGTGACCGGACTAGCGGGAGCTACAATGAGCAGTTCTTC,CASSDRTSGSYNEQFF
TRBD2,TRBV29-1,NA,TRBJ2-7,TGCAGCGTGCTAGCGGGAGGAGTCAACGAGCAGTACTTC,CSVLAGGVNEQYF
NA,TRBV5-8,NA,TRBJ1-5,TGTGCCAGCAGCTTATACAGCATTAATCAGCCCCAGCATTTT,CASSLYSINQPQHF
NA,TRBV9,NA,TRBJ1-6,TGTGCCAGCAATGGAGGCTCCTATAATTCACCCCTCCACTTT,CASNGGSYNSPLHF
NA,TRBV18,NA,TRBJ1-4,TGTGCCAGCTCACGGGGGGGACCGGCGGAAAAACTGTTTTTT,CASSRGGPAEKLFF
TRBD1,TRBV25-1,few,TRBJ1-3,TGTGCCAGCACTCAGAGGGGGCTTGGAAACACCATATATTTT,CASTQRGLGNTIYF
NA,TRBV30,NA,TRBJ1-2,TGTGCCTGGAGTGTACCTCGACAGAACTATGGCTACACCTTC,CAWSVPRQNYGYTF
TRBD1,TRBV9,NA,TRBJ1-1,TGTGCCAGCAGCCCAAGACAGGGGGGCGATACTGAAGCTTTCTTT,CASSPRQGGDTEAFF
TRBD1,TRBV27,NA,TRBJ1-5,TGTGCCAGCAGTTTCTCCGGGACAGCGAACCAGCCCCAGCATTTT,CASSFSGTANQPQHF
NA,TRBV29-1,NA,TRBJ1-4,TGCAGCGCTGGGCAGGGAAGGGATAATGAAAAACTGTTTTTT,CSAGQGRDNEKLFF
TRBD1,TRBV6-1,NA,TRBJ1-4,TGTGCCAGCAGCCCGACAGGGGCGCGTGAAAAACTGTTTTTT,CASSPTGAREKLFF
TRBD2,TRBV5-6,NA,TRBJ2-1,TGTGCCAGCAGCTTGGGGCGGGAGGGGGGGCAGTTCTTC,CASSLGREGGQFF
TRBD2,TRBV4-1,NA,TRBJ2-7,TGCGCCAGCAGCCATGGACTAGCGGGTCGCTACGAGCAGTACTTC,CASSHGLAGRYEQYF
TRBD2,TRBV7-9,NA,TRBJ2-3,TGTGCCAGCAGTCCTAGCGGGGTTAGCACAGATACGCAGTATTTT,CASSPSGVSTDTQYF
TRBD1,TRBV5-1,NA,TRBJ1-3,TGCGCCAGCAGCTCGGGACAGGGAAACACCATATATTTT,CASSSGQGNTIYF
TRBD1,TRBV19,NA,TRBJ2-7,TGTGCCAGTAGCCTCCGGGACAGTCGCTACGAGCAGTACTTC,CASSLRDSRYEQYF
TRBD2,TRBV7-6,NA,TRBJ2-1,TGTGCCAGCAGCTTACTAGCGGGGGGCCAAACGATTTACTCCTACAATGAGCAGTTCTTC,CASSLLAGGQTIYSYNEQFF
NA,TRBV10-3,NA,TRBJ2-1,TGTGCCATCAGTGAGTCGATTCGGGATAACAATGAGCAGTTCTTC,CAISESIRDNNEQFF
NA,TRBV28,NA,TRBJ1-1,TGTGCCGCGGGCCCGAGGGGGGCTTTCTTT,CAAGPRGAFF
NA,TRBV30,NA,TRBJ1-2,TGTGCCTGGAGTGCGCGGCGTGAGAGTGTCTACACCTTC,CAWSARRESVYTF
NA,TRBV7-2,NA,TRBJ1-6,TGTGCCAGCAGCATCCTCGGGGGGTCACCCCTCCACTTT,CASSILGGSPLHF
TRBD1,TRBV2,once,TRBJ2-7,TGTGCCAGCAAGGGACAGGGGGCGCTTTACGAGCAGTACTTC,CASKGQGALYEQYF
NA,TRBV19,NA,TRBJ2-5,TGTGCCAGTAGTACCCCTTTCAATGGGGCTAGAGAGGCCCAGTACTTC,CASSTPFNGAREAQYF
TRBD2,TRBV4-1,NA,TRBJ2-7,TGCGCCAGCAGCAAAGAGGTGGCGGGAGTAGTGTACGAGCAGTACTTC,CASSKEVAGVVYEQYF
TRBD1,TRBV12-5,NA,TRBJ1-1,TGTGCTAGTGGTAAGAGACAGGGTCCAGCTTTCTTT,CASGKRQGPAFF
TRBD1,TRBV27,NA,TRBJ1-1,TGTGCCAGCATCAGCAGGACAGGGAGGACTGAAGCTTTCTTT,CASISRTGRTEAFF
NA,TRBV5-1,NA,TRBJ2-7,TGCGCCAGCAGCTTCGAGGTCACCTACGAGCAGTACTTC,CASSFEVTYEQYF
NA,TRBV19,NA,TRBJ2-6,TGTGCCAGTACCCGGGAAGGGACTTATGTTTCTGGGGCCAACGTCCTGACTTTC,CASTREGTYVSGANVLTF
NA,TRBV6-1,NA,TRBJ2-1,TGTGCCAGCAGTGCACCGGAGAGACGAAATGAGCAGTTCTTC,CASSAPERRNEQFF
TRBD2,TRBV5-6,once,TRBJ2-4,TGTGCCAGCAGCTTCTTGGGAGGGACCAAAAACATTCAGTACTTC,CASSFLGGTKNIQYF
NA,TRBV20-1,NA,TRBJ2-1,TGCAGTGCTGCCCCGCGGAATGAGCAGTTCTTC,CSAAPRNEQFF
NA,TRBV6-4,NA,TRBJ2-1,TGTGCCAGCAGTGACAGGGGCAATGAGCAGTTCTTC,CASSDRGNEQFF
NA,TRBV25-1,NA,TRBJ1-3,TGTGCCAGCAGTGACCCCGGGAGATCTGGAAACACCATATATTTT,CASSDPGRSGNTIYF
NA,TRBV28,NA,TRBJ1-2,TGTGCCAGCATGGGGGGGGGAATGCCGATCTATGGCTACACCTTC,CASMGGGMPIYGYTF
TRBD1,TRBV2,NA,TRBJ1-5,TGTGCCAGCAGTTGGCAGGGGGAGAATTATCAGCCCCAGCATTTT,CASSWQGENYQPQHF
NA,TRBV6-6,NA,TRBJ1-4,TGTGCCAGCAGTCAGTCAGCAACTAATGAAAAACTGTTTTTT,CASSQSATNEKLFF
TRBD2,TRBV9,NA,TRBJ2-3,TGTGCCAGCAGCGTAGTCGTAGCGGGAGGTGGAGATACGCAGTATTTT,CASSVVVAGGGDTQYF
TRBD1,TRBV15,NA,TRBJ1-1,TGTGCCACCAGCTCGACAGGGTCTCGGAGGTACACTGAAGCTTTCTTT,CATSSTGSRRYTEAFF
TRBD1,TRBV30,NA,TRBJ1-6,TGTGCCCAGGGACAGTCGAGCTCCTATAATTCACCCCTCCACTTT,CAQGQSSSYNSPLHF
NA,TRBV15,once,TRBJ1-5,TGTGCCACCAGCAGAGACAGGTCGGTTCAGCCCCAGCATTTT,CATSRDRSVQPQHF